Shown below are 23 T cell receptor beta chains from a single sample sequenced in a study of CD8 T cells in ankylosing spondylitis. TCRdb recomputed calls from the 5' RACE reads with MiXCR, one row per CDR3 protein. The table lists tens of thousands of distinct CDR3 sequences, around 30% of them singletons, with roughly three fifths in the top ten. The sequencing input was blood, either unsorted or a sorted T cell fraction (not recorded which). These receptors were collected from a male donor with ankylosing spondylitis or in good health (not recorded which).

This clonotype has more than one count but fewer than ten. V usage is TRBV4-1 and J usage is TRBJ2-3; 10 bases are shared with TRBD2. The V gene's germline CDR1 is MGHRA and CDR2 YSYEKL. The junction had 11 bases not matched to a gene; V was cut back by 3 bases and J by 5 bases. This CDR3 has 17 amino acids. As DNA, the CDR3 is TGCGCCAGCAGCCAGCGGACTAGCGGCCTAACGGGAGATACGCAGTATTTT. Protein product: CASSQRTSGLTGDTQYF.

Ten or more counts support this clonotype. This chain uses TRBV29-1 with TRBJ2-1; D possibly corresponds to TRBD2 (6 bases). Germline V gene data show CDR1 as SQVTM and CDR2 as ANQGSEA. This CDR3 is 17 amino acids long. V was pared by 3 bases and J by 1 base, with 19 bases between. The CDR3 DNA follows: TGCAGCGTTGAGTTCGGTGGGAGGTGGGGGTCCTACAATGAGCAGTTCTTC. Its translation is CSVEFGGRWGSYNEQFF.

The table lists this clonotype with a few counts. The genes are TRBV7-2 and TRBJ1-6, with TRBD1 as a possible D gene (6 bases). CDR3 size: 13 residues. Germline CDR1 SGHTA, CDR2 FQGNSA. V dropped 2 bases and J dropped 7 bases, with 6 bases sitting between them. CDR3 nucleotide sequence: TGTGCCAGCAGCTTACAGGGGAATTCACCCCTCCACTTT. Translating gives CASSLQGNSPLHF.

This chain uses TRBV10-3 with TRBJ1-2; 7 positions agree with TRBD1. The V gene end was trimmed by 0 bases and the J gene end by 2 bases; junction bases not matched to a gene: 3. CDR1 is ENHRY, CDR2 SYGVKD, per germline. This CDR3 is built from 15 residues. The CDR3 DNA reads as TGTGCCATCAGTGAGTCCGGGACAGCGAACTATGGCTACACCTTC. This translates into CAISESGTANYGYTF.

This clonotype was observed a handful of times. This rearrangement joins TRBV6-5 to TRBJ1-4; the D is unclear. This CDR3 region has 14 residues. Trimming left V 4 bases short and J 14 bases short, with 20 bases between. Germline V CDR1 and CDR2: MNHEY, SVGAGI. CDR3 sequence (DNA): TGTGCCAGCAGTTCCCTGGACGCCGCAATGTTCCTGTTTTTT. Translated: CASSSLDAAMFLFF.

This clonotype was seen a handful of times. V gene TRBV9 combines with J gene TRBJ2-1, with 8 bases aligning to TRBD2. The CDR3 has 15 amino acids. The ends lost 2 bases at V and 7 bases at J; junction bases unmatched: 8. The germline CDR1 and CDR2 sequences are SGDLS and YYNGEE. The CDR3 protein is CASSVYRGGQNEQFF. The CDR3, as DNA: TGTGCCAGCAGCGTCTACCGGGGGGGCCAAAATGAGCAGTTCTTC.

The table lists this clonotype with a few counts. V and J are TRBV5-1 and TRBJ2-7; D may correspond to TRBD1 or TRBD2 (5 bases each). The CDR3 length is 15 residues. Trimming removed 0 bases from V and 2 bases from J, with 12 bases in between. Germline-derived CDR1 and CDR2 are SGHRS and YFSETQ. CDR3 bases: TGCGCCAGCAGCTTGGCCGGGGCAAGGACCTACGAGCAGTACTTC. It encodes CASSLAGARTYEQYF.

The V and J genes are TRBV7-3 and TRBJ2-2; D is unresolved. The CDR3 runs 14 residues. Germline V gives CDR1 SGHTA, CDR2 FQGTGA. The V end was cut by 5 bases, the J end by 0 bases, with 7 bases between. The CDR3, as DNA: TGTGCCAGCAGCCCGCGTTCGAACACCGGGGAGCTGTTTTTT. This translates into CASSPRSNTGELFF.

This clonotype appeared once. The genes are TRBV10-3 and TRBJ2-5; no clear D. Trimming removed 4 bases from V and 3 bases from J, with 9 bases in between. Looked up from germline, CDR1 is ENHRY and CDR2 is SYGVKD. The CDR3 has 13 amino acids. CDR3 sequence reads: CAISAGTKETQYF. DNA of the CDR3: TGTGCCATCAGTGCCGGAACAAAAGAGACCCAGTACTTC.

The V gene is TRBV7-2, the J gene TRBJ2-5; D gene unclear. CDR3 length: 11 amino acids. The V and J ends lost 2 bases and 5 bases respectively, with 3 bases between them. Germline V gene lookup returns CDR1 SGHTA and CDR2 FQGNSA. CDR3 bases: TGTGCCAGCAGCTTACATGAGACCCAGTACTTC. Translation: CASSLHETQYF.

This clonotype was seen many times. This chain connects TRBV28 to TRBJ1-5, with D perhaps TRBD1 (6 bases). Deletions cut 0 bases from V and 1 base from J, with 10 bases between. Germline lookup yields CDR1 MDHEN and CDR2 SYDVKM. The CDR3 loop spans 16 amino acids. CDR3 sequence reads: CASSLWGGQSNQPQHF. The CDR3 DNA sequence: TGTGCCAGCAGTTTATGGGGGGGACAAAGCAATCAGCCCCAGCATTTT.

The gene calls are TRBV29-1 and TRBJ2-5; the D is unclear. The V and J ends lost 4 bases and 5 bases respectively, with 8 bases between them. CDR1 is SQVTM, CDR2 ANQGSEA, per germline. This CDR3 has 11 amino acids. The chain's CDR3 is CSVVETETQYF. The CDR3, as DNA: TGCAGCGTTGTTGAGACCGAGACCCAGTACTTC.

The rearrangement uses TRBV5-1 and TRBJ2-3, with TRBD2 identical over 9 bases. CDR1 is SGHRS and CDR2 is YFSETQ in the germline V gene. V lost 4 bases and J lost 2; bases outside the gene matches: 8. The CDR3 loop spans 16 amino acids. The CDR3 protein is CASSVSGRLNTDTQYF. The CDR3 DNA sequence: TGCGCCAGCAGCGTAAGCGGGAGGCTGAACACAGATACGCAGTATTTT.

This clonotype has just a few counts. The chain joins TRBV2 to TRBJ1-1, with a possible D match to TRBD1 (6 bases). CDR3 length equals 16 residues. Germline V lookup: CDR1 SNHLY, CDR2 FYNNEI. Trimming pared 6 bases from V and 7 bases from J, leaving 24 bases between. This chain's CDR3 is CASSPQPPTGLVEAFF. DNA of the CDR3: TGTGCCAGCAGCCCCCAACCCCCGACAGGTTTGGTTGAAGCTTTCTTT.

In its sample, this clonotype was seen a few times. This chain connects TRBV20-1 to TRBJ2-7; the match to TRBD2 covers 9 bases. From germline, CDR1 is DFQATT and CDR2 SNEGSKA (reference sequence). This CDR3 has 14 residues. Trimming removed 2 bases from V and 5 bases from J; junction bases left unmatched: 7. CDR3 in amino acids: CSARMASGVNEQYF. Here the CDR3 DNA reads TGCAGTGCTAGAATGGCTAGCGGGGTAAACGAGCAGTACTTC.

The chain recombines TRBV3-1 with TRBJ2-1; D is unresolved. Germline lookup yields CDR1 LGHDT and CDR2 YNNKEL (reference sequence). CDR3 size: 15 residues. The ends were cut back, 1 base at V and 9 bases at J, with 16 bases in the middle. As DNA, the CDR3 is TGTGCCAGCAGCCAAGGAGCTGGCCCCTCGGCTGAGCAGTTCTTC. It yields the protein CASSQGAGPSAEQFF.

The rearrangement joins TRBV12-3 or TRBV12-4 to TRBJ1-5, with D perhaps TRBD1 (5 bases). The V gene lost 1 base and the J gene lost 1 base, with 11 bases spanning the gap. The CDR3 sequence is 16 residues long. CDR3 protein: CASSLGSRGSNQPQHF. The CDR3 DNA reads TGTGCCAGCAGTTTAGGTTCCCGGGGCAGCAATCAGCCCCAGCATTTT.

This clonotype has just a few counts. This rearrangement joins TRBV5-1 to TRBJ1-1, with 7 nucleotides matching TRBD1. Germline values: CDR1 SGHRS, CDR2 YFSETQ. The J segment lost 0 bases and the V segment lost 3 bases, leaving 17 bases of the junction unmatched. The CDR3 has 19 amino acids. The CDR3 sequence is CASSWTLGGFDGLNTEAFF. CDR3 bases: TGCGCCAGCAGCTGGACGTTAGGGGGCTTTGACGGCCTGAACACTGAAGCTTTCTTT.

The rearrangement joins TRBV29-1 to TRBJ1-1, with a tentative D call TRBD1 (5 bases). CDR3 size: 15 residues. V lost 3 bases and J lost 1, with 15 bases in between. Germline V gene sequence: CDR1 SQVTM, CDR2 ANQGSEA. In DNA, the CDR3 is TGCAGCGTTGAGTCAGGTCAGGGTACGAACACTGAAGCTTTCTTT. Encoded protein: CSVESGQGTNTEAFF.

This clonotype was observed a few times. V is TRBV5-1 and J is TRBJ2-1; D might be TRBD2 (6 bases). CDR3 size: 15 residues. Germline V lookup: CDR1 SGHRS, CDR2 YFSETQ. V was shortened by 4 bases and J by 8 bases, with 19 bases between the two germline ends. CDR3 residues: CASSPSRGSGDEQFF. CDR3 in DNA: TGCGCCAGCAGCCCATCGAGGGGTTCGGGGGATGAGCAGTTCTTC.

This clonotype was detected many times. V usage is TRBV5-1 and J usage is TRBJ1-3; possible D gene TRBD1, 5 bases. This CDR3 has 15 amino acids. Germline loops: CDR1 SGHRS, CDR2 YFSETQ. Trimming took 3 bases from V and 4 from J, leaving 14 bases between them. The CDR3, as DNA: TGCGCCAGCAGCTCGGATCTGGGGCCGGGAAACACCATATATTTT. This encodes CASSSDLGPGNTIYF.

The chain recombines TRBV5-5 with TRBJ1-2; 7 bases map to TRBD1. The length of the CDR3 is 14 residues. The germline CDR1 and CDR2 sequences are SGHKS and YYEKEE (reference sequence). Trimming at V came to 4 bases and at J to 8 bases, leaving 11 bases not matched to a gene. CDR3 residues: CASSTETGRTGYTF. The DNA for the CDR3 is TGTGCCAGCAGCACAGAGACAGGGCGGACCGGCTACACCTTC.

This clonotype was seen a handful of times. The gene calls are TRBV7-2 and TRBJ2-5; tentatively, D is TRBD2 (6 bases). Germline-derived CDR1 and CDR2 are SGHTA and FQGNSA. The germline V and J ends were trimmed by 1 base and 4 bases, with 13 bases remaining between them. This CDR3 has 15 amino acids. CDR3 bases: TGTGCCAGCAGCTTAGGGGGAGGAGCGAGAGAGACCCAGTACTTC. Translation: CASSLGGGARETQYF.